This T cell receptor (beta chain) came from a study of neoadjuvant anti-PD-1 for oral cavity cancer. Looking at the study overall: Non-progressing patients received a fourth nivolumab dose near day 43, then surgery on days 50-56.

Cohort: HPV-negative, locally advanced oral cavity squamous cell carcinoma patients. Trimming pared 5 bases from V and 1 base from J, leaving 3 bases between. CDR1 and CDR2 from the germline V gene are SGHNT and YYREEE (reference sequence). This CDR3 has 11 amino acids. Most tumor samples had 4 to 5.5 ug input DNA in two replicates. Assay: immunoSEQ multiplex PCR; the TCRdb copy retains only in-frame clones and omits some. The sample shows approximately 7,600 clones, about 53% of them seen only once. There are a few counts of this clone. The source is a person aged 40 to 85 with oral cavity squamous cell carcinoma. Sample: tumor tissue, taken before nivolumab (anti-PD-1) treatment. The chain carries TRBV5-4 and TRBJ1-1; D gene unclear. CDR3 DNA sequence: TGTGCCAGCAGTAAGAACACTGAAGCTTTCTTT. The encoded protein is CASSKNTEAFF. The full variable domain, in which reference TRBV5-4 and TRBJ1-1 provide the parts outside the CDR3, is ETGVTQSPTHLIKTRGQQVTLRCSSQSGHNTVSWYQQALGQGPQFIFQYYREEENGRGNFPPRFSGLQFPNYSSELNVNALELDDSALYLCASSKNTEAFFGQGTRLTVV.